The present entry profiles one T cell receptor beta chain with its context. Its cognate antigen is unknown. These data originate in a study of tumor-infiltrating lymphocytes in localized non-small cell lung cancer. Study as a whole: The cohort mixed smokers and never-smokers, several histologies, and some post-neoadjuvant-chemotherapy samples. Tumor tissue and non-adjacent uninvolved lung came from each patient.

Clones were sequenced by immunoSEQ multiplex PCR, and TCRdb holds only the in-frame ones, with some missing. The sample holds some 8,100 clones, approximately 80% seen once. Findings and caveats of the study: No T-cell fraction difference was seen between IM1 and IM2 tumors.

Germline CDR1 SGHNT, CDR2 YENEEA. This CDR3 contains 13 residues. V was shortened by 4 bases and J by 5 bases, with 12 bases between the two germline ends. The sequencing sample was made of lung tumor tissue. This sequence joins TRBV11-3 and TRBJ2-7; tentatively, D is TRBD1 or TRBD2 (5 bases each). This TCR was sampled from a human donor with non-small cell lung cancer. CDR3 sequence: CASSSPGPNEQYF. The CDR3 DNA sequence: TGTGCCAGCAGCTCCCCGGGACCTAACGAGCAGTACTTC.